This TCR beta chain was found in a study of neurological immune-mediated disorders. Study-level results: Phylogenetic grouping assigned the repertoires of 18 of 34 multiple sclerosis patients to a single related-CDR3 cluster, which may represent a signature. Patients with HTLV-1-associated myelopathy showed the most TCR clonal expansion. Those with multiple sclerosis showed the least, falling below healthy controls.

In its sample, this clonotype was seen many times. Its target is unknown. TCRdb fed the 5' RACE reads into MiXCR, producing one record per CDR3 protein. The table has about 59,000 distinct CDR3 sequences, under 4.5% seen once; the top ten hold about 3%. Unsorted libraries used 2 million PBMCs kept at -80 degrees C. CDR1 is ENHRY, CDR2 SYGVKD, per germline. The CDR3 consists of 13 residues. Trimming removed 2 bases at V and 4 bases at J, with 6 bases between. The clonotype was recovered from a woman between 25 and 40 years old with multiple sclerosis. The rearrangement uses TRBV10-3 and TRBJ2-1; unclear D gene. Sequencing used PBMCs. CDR3 DNA sequence: TGTGCCATCAGTGAGCCATTATACAATGAGCAGTTCTTC. It yields the protein CAISEPLYNEQFF.